The 24 T cell receptor beta chains below all came from one sample that was sequenced in a study of preoperative IRX-2 immunotherapy in early breast cancer. The treatment was: preoperative locoregional IRX-2 cytokine immunotherapy. Profiling relied on immunoSEQ multiplex PCR, and the TCRdb table lists in-frame clones only, not all of them. The sample has about 34,000 clones; 90% to 95% are singletons. Collection took place from a patient treated with IRX-2 immunotherapy. Receptors originate from a human donor with breast cancer.

The CDR3 reads CASKQGTGEADTQYF. CDR3 bases: TGTGCCAGCAAGCAAGGGACAGGGGAGGCTGATACGCAGTATTTT. The chain links TRBV6-5 to TRBJ2-3, with 10 bases matching TRBD1. The junction had 10 bases not matched to a gene; V was cut back by 7 bases and J by 6 bases. Germline V lookup: CDR1 MNHEY, CDR2 SVGAGI. This CDR3 region has 15 residues.

The chain joins TRBV10-3 to TRBJ1-2; 7 positions match TRBD1. Germline loops: CDR1 ENHRY, CDR2 SYGVKD. The CDR3 is 13 amino acids. After removal of 10 bases from V and 5 bases from J, the junction contained 10 bases not matched to a gene. CDR3 protein: CATARDRAYGYTF. The CDR3 DNA sequence: TGTGCCACCGCCCGCGACAGGGCTTATGGCTACACCTTC.

The rearrangement uses TRBV6-5 and TRBJ1-1, with D uncertain. This CDR3 has 15 amino acids. The germline V and J ends were trimmed by 2 bases and 6 bases, with 16 bases remaining between them. Germline CDR1 reads MNHEY; CDR2 reads SVGAGI. CDR3 DNA: TGTGCCAGCAGTTACGGGTGGGTTGGTGCCGCTGAAGCTTTCTTT. It translates to CASSYGWVGAAEAFF.

The chain is built from TRBV5-1 and TRBJ1-5, with TRBD1 matching 12 bases. V dropped 5 bases and J dropped 5; count of bases not matched to a gene: 5. The CDR3 sequence is 15 residues long. Germline lookup yields CDR1 SGHRS and CDR2 YFSETQ. The CDR3 reads CASRGTGGPYQPQHF. CDR3 in DNA: TGCGCCAGCAGGGGGACAGGGGGCCCTTATCAGCCCCAGCATTTT.

This chain connects TRBV11-1 to TRBJ2-5; a weak D match, TRBD2 (6 bases). CDR1 and CDR2 from the germline V gene are SGHAT and FQDESV (reference sequence). V was trimmed by 4 bases and J by 1 base, leaving 25 bases between them. CDR3 length equals 19 residues. The CDR3 coding sequence is TGTGCCAGCAGCTCTCAATTTCAGTTTTTGGGGGAGGCCCAAGAGACCCAGTACTTC. Encoded protein: CASSSQFQFLGEAQETQYF. Based on the CDR3 plus reference TRBV11-1 and TRBJ2-5, the full variable domain is EAEVAQSPRYKITEKSQAVAFWCDPISGHATLYWYRQILGQGPELLVQFQDESVVDDSQLPKDRFSAERLKGVDSTLKIQPAELGDSAMYLCASSSQFQFLGEAQETQYFGPGTRLLVL.

The chain couples TRBV7-8 to TRBJ2-3; D might be TRBD2 (7 bases). This CDR3 contains 16 residues. CDR1 and CDR2 from the germline V gene are SGHVS and FQNEAQ. The V end lost 4 bases, the J end lost 5 bases, and 19 bases lay between the germline ends. CDR3 protein: CASSSSPGGEEDTQYF. CDR3 nucleotides: TGTGCCAGCAGCTCCTCCCCGGGGGGCGAGGAAGATACGCAGTATTTT.

The chain combines TRBV5-1 with TRBJ2-3; D uncertain. The CDR3 is 16 residues long. Trimming cost V 0 bases and J 1 base, with 12 bases left between them. Germline assignment: CDR1 SGHRS and CDR2 YFSETQ. The CDR3 is CASSLEGPPGTDTQYF. The CDR3 DNA reads TGCGCCAGCAGCTTGGAAGGCCCCCCTGGCACAGATACGCAGTATTTT. Full variable domain (rest looked up from reference TRBV5-1 and TRBJ2-3): KAGVTQTPRYLIKTRGQQVTLSCSPISGHRSVSWYQQTPGQGLQFLFEYFSETQRNKGNFPGRFSGRQFSNSRSEMNVSTLELGDSALYLCASSLEGPPGTDTQYFGPGTRLTVL.

The gene calls are TRBV19 and TRBJ1-3; D gene unclear. CDR1 LNHDA and CDR2 SQIVND come from the germline V gene (reference sequence). V dropped 7 bases and J dropped 2 bases, with 12 bases sitting between them. This CDR3 comprises 14 residues. CDR3 DNA: TGTGCCAGTACCTTTGACAATCCTGGAAACACCATATATTTT. Translation gives CASTFDNPGNTIYF.

Here the CDR3 reads CASSRGQPTYEQYF. CDR3 sequence (DNA): TGTGCCAGCAGTCGCGGACAGCCAACCTACGAGCAGTACTTC. The chain carries TRBV28 and TRBJ2-7; D possibly corresponds to TRBD1 (6 bases). Germline CDR1 is MDHEN and CDR2 is SYDVKM. This CDR3 is built from 14 residues. V was clipped by 5 bases and J by 2 bases, with 13 bases between them.

The V and J genes are TRBV20-1 and TRBJ2-1; maybe TRBD1 (5 bases). The CDR3 runs to 10 residues. CDR1 and CDR2 from the germline V gene are DFQATT and SNEGSKA (reference sequence). The germline V and J ends were trimmed by 5 bases and 9 bases, with 8 bases remaining between them. This CDR3 is CSAGAVEQFF. As DNA, the CDR3 is TGCAGTGCTGGGGCGGTTGAGCAGTTCTTC.

The V call is TRBV5-1, the J call TRBJ2-2, with D unresolved. Trimming took 4 bases from V and 6 from J, leaving 10 bases between them. Looked up from germline, CDR1 is SGHRS and CDR2 is YFSETQ. The CDR3 is 13 amino acids. Here the CDR3 reads CASSVIESGELFF. Here the CDR3 DNA reads TGCGCCAGCAGCGTTATAGAGTCCGGGGAGCTGTTTTTT.

The V gene is TRBV7-3, the J gene TRBJ1-1; no clear D gene. Germline V gives CDR1 SGHTA, CDR2 FQGTGA. The CDR3 totals 13 residues. V was pared by 1 base and J by 0 bases, with 3 bases between. DNA for the CDR3: TGTGCCAGCAGCTTAAAAGTGAACACTGAAGCTTTCTTT. This gives the protein CASSLKVNTEAFF. The full variable domain, with the rest looked up from reference TRBV7-3 and TRBJ1-1, is GAGVSQTPSNKVTEKGKYVELRCDPISGHTALYWYRQSLGQGPEFLIYFQGTGAADDSGLPNDRFFAVRPEGSVSTLKIQRTERGDSAVYLCASSLKVNTEAFFGQGTRLTVV.

This sequence joins TRBV19 and TRBJ1-5, with no clear D. This CDR3 is 14 amino acids long. Germline V gene sequence: CDR1 LNHDA, CDR2 SQIVND (reference sequence). V lost 3 bases to trimming and J lost 4 bases, with 10 bases between them. CDR3 DNA: TGTGCCAGTAGTATCGGCGCGGGGAATCAGCCCCAGCATTTT. It is translated as CASSIGAGNQPQHF.

V usage is TRBV2 and J usage is TRBJ1-5, with a possible D match to TRBD1 (5 bases). Trimming took off 6 bases at V and 1 base at J, with 7 bases between the two ends. The CDR3 is made up of 13 amino acids. Germline assignment: CDR1 SNHLY and CDR2 FYNNEI. This CDR3 reads CASRGGSNQPQHF. The CDR3 nucleotides read TGTGCCAGCAGGGGGGGAAGCAATCAGCCCCAGCATTTT.

The genes are TRBV4-1 and TRBJ1-4; TRBD1 aligns across 9 bases. J was trimmed by 7 bases and V by 0 bases; bases with no gene match: 6. The germline gives CDR1 MGHRA, CDR2 YSYEKL. The CDR3 loop spans 16 amino acids. This CDR3 reads CASSQDEGTGSEKLFF. As DNA, the CDR3 is TGCGCCAGCAGCCAAGATGAAGGGACAGGGAGTGAAAAACTGTTTTTT.

This chain uses TRBV19 with TRBJ1-6; 7 bases are shared with TRBD1. Germline-derived CDR1 and CDR2 are LNHDA and SQIVND (reference sequence). The ends lost 7 bases at V and 8 bases at J; junction bases unmatched: 5. The CDR3 is made up of 13 amino acids. The CDR3 sequence: CASKRGPDSPLHF. In DNA form, the CDR3 reads TGTGCCAGTAAGAGGGGGCCGGATTCACCCCTCCACTTT.

This sequence joins TRBV7-2 and TRBJ1-1; no definite D call. Germline V gene data show CDR1 as SGHTA and CDR2 as FQGNSA. Trimming cost V 3 bases and J 4 bases, with 6 bases left between them. This CDR3 is built from 12 residues. CDR3 nucleotide sequence: TGTGCCAGCAGCTTCGACTTCACTGAAGCTTTCTTT. Its translation is CASSFDFTEAFF.

This clone was recorded once. The chain is built from TRBV7-2 and TRBJ2-3; no reliable D call. V lost 5 bases and J lost 0, with 15 bases in between. In germline, CDR1 is SGHTA, CDR2 FQGNSA. The CDR3 consists of 16 residues. The DNA for the CDR3 is TGTGCCAGCAGCCCCGCGATGGTCCTGAGCACAGATACGCAGTATTTT. Protein: CASSPAMVLSTDTQYF. The variable domain in full, completed from reference TRBV7-2 and TRBJ2-3, reads GAGVSQSPSNKVTEKGKDVELRCDPISGHTALYWYRQSLGQGLEFLIYFQGNSAPDKSGLPSDRFSAERTGGSVSTLTIQRTQQEDSAVYLCASSPAMVLSTDTQYFGPGTRLTVL.

The chain carries TRBV27 and TRBJ1-1; D may be TRBD1 (6 bases). The CDR3 is 14 amino acids. Germline-derived CDR1 and CDR2 are MNHEY and SMNVEV (reference sequence). Trimming removed 3 bases at V and 2 bases at J, with 10 bases between. CDR3: CASSFQGINTEAFF. Written as DNA, the CDR3 is TGTGCCAGCAGTTTCCAGGGGATAAACACTGAAGCTTTCTTT.

This clone was seen just once. This chain connects TRBV5-1 to TRBJ2-5; D possibly corresponds to TRBD2 (5 bases). V lost 4 bases and J lost 7, with 17 bases in between. There are 14 residues in the CDR3. Germline values: CDR1 SGHRS, CDR2 YFSETQ. In DNA form, the CDR3 reads TGCGCCAGCAGCACCGACACGGCTAGCCGGACCCAGTACTTC. This encodes CASSTDTASRTQYF.

The chain carries TRBV19 and TRBJ2-7; the D gene is possibly TRBD1 (6 bases). Germline V lookup: CDR1 LNHDA, CDR2 SQIVND (reference sequence). This CDR3 has 14 amino acids. Trimming pared 6 bases from V and 1 base from J, leaving 13 bases between. Here the CDR3 reads CASSLTQGSYEQYF. The DNA for the CDR3 is TGTGCCAGTAGCCTTACACAGGGTTCCTACGAGCAGTACTTC.

This clone was observed a handful of times. The chain links TRBV7-9 to TRBJ1-3; D possibly corresponds to TRBD1 (6 bases). The V gene lost 5 bases and the J gene lost 4 bases, with 15 bases spanning the gap. This CDR3 contains 15 residues. CDR1 is SEHNR, CDR2 FQNEAQ, per germline (reference sequence). The CDR3: CASSPNRVSGNTIYF. CDR3 coding DNA: TGTGCCAGCAGCCCCAACAGGGTATCCGGAAACACCATATATTTT.

This clone was counted once. The chain recombines TRBV7-8 with TRBJ2-7; TRBD2 matches at 8 bases. Per germline, CDR1 SGHVS and CDR2 FQNEAQ. CDR3 length equals 17 residues. V was pared by 1 base and J by 7 bases, with 15 bases of the junction left unmatched. The CDR3 protein is CASSLVLRTSPLGEQYF. CDR3 DNA sequence: TGTGCCAGCAGCTTAGTGTTACGGACTAGCCCACTCGGGGAGCAGTACTTC. Filled out from reference TRBV7-8 and TRBJ2-7, the complete variable domain reads GAGVSQSPRYKVAKRGQDVALRCDPISGHVSLFWYQQALGQGPEFLTYFQNEAQLDKSGLPSDRFFAERPEGSVSTLKIQRTQQEDSAVYLCASSLVLRTSPLGEQYFGPGTRLTVT.

This rearrangement joins TRBV18 to TRBJ1-4; 7 nucleotides match TRBD1. CDR1 is KGHSH and CDR2 is LQKENI in the germline V gene. V lost 1 base, J lost 0 bases, and 14 bases stayed unmatched. The CDR3 is 20 amino acids. This CDR3 reads CASSPRQGLRPPATNEKLFF. In DNA, the CDR3 is TGTGCCAGCTCACCACGACAGGGCCTAAGGCCTCCTGCAACTAATGAAAAACTGTTTTTT. The whole variable domain, filled in from reference TRBV18 and TRBJ1-4, reads NAGVMQNPRHLVRRRGQEARLRCSPMKGHSHVYWYRQLPEEGLKFMVYLQKENIIDESGMPKERFSAEFPKEGPSILRIQQVVRGDSAAYFCASSPRQGLRPPATNEKLFFGSGTQLSVL.